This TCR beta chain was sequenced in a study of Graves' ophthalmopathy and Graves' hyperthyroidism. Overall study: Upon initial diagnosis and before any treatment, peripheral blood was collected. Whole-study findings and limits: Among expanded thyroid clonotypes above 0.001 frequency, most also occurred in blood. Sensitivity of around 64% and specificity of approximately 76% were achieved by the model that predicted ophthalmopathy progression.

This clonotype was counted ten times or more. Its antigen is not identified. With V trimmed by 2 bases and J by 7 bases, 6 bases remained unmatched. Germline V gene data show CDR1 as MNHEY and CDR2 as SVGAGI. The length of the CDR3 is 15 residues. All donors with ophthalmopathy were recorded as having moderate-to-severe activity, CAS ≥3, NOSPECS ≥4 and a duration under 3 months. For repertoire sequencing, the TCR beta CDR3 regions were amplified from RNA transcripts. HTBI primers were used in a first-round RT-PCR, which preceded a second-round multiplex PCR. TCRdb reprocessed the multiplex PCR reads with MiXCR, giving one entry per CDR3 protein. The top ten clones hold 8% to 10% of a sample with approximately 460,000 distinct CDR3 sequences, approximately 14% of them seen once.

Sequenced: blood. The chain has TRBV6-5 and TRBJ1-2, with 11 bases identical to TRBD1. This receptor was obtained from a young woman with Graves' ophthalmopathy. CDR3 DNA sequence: TGTGCCAGCAGTTACACTTCCGGGACAGGGGGTGGCTACACCTTC. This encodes CASSYTSGTGGGYTF.